Below, one T cell receptor (beta chain) is given with its context. Trimming removed 4 bases from V and 0 bases from J; junction bases left unmatched: 5. CDR3 length equals 16 residues. Germline CDR1 reads MDHEN; CDR2 reads SYDVKM. The record originates from a study of shared clonotypes between healthy human individuals. In the naive CD8 group, cells lacked CD45RO and were positively selected for CCR7, so terminally differentiated effector memory CD45RA+ cells were left out. Sequenced by immunoSEQ multiplex PCR; TCRdb stores in-frame clones only, minus some. The sample consists of 550,000 to 600,000 clones, roughly 98% of them appearing once.

The source material was naive CD8+ T cells sorted from blood. This receptor was identified in a man younger than 40 in good health. The chain is built from TRBV28 and TRBJ2-1; TRBD2 matches at 8 bases. CDR3 sequence: CASSSISGSSYNEQFF. In DNA, the CDR3 is TGTGCCAGCAGTTCTATAAGCGGGAGCTCCTACAATGAGCAGTTCTTC.